This T cell receptor beta chain was observed in a study of human T cells and chemical hapten exposure. TCRdb itself ran the RACE reads through MiXCR, one entry per CDR3 protein. In the table there are some 57,000 distinct CDR3 sequences, around 9.4% of which are singletons. This clonotype has more than one count but fewer than ten. Germline V gene data show CDR1 as SGHNT and CDR2 as YENEEA. Between the trimmed V and J ends, which lost 1 base and 3 bases, there was a span of 7 bases. The CDR3 spans 14 residues. Regarding time point: patch test 2, 6 weeks after DPC sensitization. Stated treatment: therapeutic diphenylcyclopropenone sensitization with weekly scalp DPC.

The source material was whole blood, sampled in connection with sensitization to the hapten diphenylcyclopropenone (DPC). The receptor comes from a woman in her 50s with alopecia areata. Some clones in this sample may be carry-over from other donors' samples. V usage is TRBV11-3 and J usage is TRBJ2-4, with unresolved D. The CDR3 spells CASSLGGSKNIQYF. CDR3 nucleotide sequence: TGTGCCAGCAGCTTAGGTGGCAGCAAAAACATTCAGTACTTC. Looking up the rest from reference TRBV11-3 and TRBJ2-4 gives the full variable domain: EAGVVQSPRYKIIEKKQPVAFWCNPISGHNTLYWYLQNLGQGPELLIRYENEEAVDDSQLPKDRFSAERLKGVDSTLKIQPAELGDSAVYLCASSLGGSKNIQYFGAGTRLSVL.